This TCR beta chain emerged from a study of cytotoxic CD8 clonotypes in ibrutinib-treated CLL. The method was immunoSEQ multiplex PCR; TCRdb's version includes in-frame clones alone and lacks a portion of them. The table shows approximately 190,000 clones, with 60% to 80% occurring only once. The V gene end was trimmed by 3 bases and the J gene end by 0 bases; junction bases not matched to a gene: 2. The V gene's germline CDR1 is LNHDA and CDR2 SQIVND (reference sequence). The CDR3 has 15 residues. Frozen PBMC stocks contributed around 1.8 micrograms of genomic DNA to the TCR beta libraries. The sequences come from PBMCs, collected after 12 months of ibrutinib treatment. The receptor was isolated from a human donor with chronic lymphocytic leukemia. The rearrangement joins TRBV19 to TRBJ2-1, with 7 nucleotides matching TRBD2. CDR3 sequence (DNA): TGTGCCAGTAGTATTGCGGGAGTCTCCTACAATGAGCAGTTCTTC. This sequence encodes CASSIAGVSYNEQFF.